Sequencing of this T cell receptor (beta chain) was carried out in a study of Ad26.COV2.S vaccination and SARS-CoV-2 variants. Findings of the study overall: The breadth of spike-specific CD8+ and CD4+ T cell responses after vaccination was reportedly substantial.

As for treatment: approximately 18 received Ad26.COV2.S at low or high dose, single or two shots; 5 received placebo; per-sample allocation not given. Sample collection was performed on day 63 after the first vaccine or placebo injection. Repertoires were generated with immunoSEQ multiplex PCR, while TCRdb's copy carries only in-frame clones and drops some. The sample contains approximately 360,000 clones, 83% of which appear only once. CDR3 size: 13 residues. Between the trimmed V and J ends, which lost 1 base and 8 bases, there was a span of 11 bases. Germline CDR1 is LGHDT and CDR2 is YNNKEL (reference sequence). To note about this clone: Its target is not known.

Here the sequenced sample was peripheral blood, taken in a trial of Ad26.COV2.S vaccine versus placebo. The chain employs TRBV3-1 (or the pseudogene TRBV3-2) and TRBJ1-1; D is possibly TRBD1 (6 bases). The sequence came from a person aged 18 to 59 who received the Ad26.COV2.S COVID-19 vaccine or a placebo. CDR3 DNA sequence: TGTGCCAGCAGCCAAGTGGGTAGGGGGGAAGCTTTCTTT. This translates into CASSQVGRGEAFF.